These 22 T cell receptor beta chains share one sample of origin, sequenced in a study of cytomegalovirus exposure and HLA in healthy donors. Generated by immunoSEQ multiplex PCR, the TCRdb table keeps only in-frame clones and is missing some. The table includes under 300,000 clones, approximately 83% detected once. Sequencing was carried out using PBMCs. The receptors derive from a woman in her 30s in good health and CMV-seropositive.

The rearrangement joins TRBV5-4 to TRBJ2-1; D is possibly TRBD2 (6 bases). Trimming stripped 3 bases from V and 5 bases from J, with 18 bases between. The CDR3 is 16 residues long. Germline V gene lookup returns CDR1 SGHNT and CDR2 YYREEE (reference sequence). This CDR3 reads CASSSSPLSGHNEQFF. Here the CDR3 DNA reads TGTGCCAGCAGCTCCTCACCGCTCAGCGGGCACAATGAGCAGTTCTTC.

This clone was observed a few times. In DNA form, the CDR3 reads TGTGCCAGTAGGACTCGACAGGGCACTGAAGCTTTCTTT. Translated, it gives CASRTRQGTEAFF. This rearrangement joins TRBV19 to TRBJ1-1, with TRBD1 identical over 7 bases. The CDR3 extends over 13 amino acids. V shed 6 bases, J shed 4 bases, and the junction held 5 bases outside the gene matches. Germline V lookup: CDR1 LNHDA, CDR2 SQIVND (reference sequence).

The V and J genes are TRBV7-6 and TRBJ2-7; D is unclear. The CDR3 contains 11 residues. V shed 5 bases and J shed 3 bases, with 5 bases lying between them. Germline CDR1 reads SGHVS; CDR2 reads FNYEAQ. The CDR3 spells CASSNSYEQYF. The CDR3, as DNA: TGTGCCAGCAGCAATAGCTACGAGCAGTACTTC.

The chain carries TRBV28 and TRBJ2-5, with a weak D call TRBD1 (5 bases). This CDR3 is built from 14 residues. Between the trimmed V and J ends, which lost 6 bases and 1 base, there was a span of 12 bases. Germline V gene lookup returns CDR1 MDHEN and CDR2 SYDVKM. This CDR3 reads CASSPQDSQETQYF. The DNA for the CDR3 is TGTGCCAGCAGCCCACAGGATTCCCAAGAGACCCAGTACTTC.

As DNA, the CDR3 is TGTGCCAGCAGCCTCCAGGGAGGAGAGACCCAGTACTTC. Its translation: CASSLQGGETQYF. The V gene is TRBV11-3, the J gene TRBJ2-5, with TRBD2 as a possible D gene (6 bases). The germline CDR1 and CDR2 sequences are SGHNT and YENEEA. The CDR3 sequence is 13 residues long. With 5 bases removed from V and 4 bases from J, the gap between germline ends came to 11 bases. Together with reference TRBV11-3 and TRBJ2-5, the CDR3 gives the full variable domain: EAGVVQSPRYKIIEKKQPVAFWCNPISGHNTLYWYLQNLGQGPELLIRYENEEAVDDSQLPKDRFSAERLKGVDSTLKIQPAELGDSAVYLCASSLQGGETQYFGPGTRLLVL.

Written as DNA, the CDR3 is TGTGCCAGCAGTGCTAGGGAGTTCTATGGCTACACCTTC. Its translation: CASSAREFYGYTF. The chain recombines TRBV6-1 with TRBJ1-2; D uncertain. The CDR3 totals 13 residues. Trimming removed 4 bases at V and 4 bases at J, with 10 bases between. Germline loops: CDR1 MNHNS, CDR2 SASEGT.

The J gene is TRBJ1-5, the V gene TRBV2, with D unclear. This CDR3 is 15 amino acids long. Trimming removed 6 bases at V and 4 bases at J, with 16 bases between. Germline CDR1 and CDR2: SNHLY and FYNNEI. The DNA for the CDR3 is TGTGCCAGCAGCCCCCGTCGGGGAGGTAATCAGCCCCAGCATTTT. Translated: CASSPRRGGNQPQHF.

This chain connects TRBV9 to TRBJ2-1; no reliable D call. This CDR3 comprises 12 residues. Germline V gene sequence: CDR1 SGDLS, CDR2 YYNGEE. The V gene lost 0 bases and the J gene lost 8 bases, with 6 bases spanning the gap. This CDR3 reads CASSVGGDEQFF. In DNA form, the CDR3 reads TGTGCCAGCAGCGTAGGAGGCGATGAGCAGTTCTTC.

V is TRBV6-5 and J is TRBJ2-1, with TRBD2 matching over 8 bases. Germline-derived CDR1 and CDR2 are MNHEY and SVGAGI. V was pared by 5 bases and J by 6 bases, with 9 bases of the junction left unmatched. The CDR3 has 15 amino acids. The chain's CDR3 is CASSPRWAGGNEQFF. The CDR3 DNA sequence: TGTGCCAGCAGTCCCCGTTGGGCGGGGGGCAATGAGCAGTTCTTC.

This chain joins TRBV30 and TRBJ2-7, with 8 bases matching TRBD1. With 1 base clipped from V and 0 bases from J, the junction kept 2 bases outside the gene matches. CDR1 and CDR2 (germline): GTSNPN, SVGIG (reference sequence). The CDR3 is 14 residues long. The CDR3 nucleotides are TGTGCCTGGAGTGCCGGGACAGGCTCCTACGAGCAGTACTTC. Translated: CAWSAGTGSYEQYF.

DNA for the CDR3: TGCGCCAGCAGCTTGGACAACAGGGATGGCTACACCTTC. It yields the protein CASSLDNRDGYTF. The gene calls are TRBV5-1 and TRBJ1-2; TRBD1 might be the D (6 bases). Per germline, CDR1 SGHRS and CDR2 YFSETQ. Trimming left V 0 bases short and J 6 bases short, with 9 bases between. The CDR3 spans 13 residues.

CDR3 nucleotide sequence: TGTGCCAGCAGCTCGAGGGGGAGCTCCTACAATGAGCAGTTCTTC. Translating it yields CASSSRGSSYNEQFF. The chain joins TRBV5-4 to TRBJ2-1; D perhaps matches TRBD1 (6 bases). This CDR3 has 15 residues. V was trimmed by 3 bases and J by 0 bases, leaving 10 bases between them. Germline V gene lookup returns CDR1 SGHNT and CDR2 YYREEE (reference sequence).

Note on this clone: The junction shows a germline mismatch at one end, possibly a read error. The V and J genes are TRBV27 and TRBJ2-7, with 11 bases that match TRBD1. There are 15 residues in the CDR3. Germline CDR1 reads MNHEY; CDR2 reads SMNVEV (reference sequence). In nucleotides, the CDR3 is TGTGCCAGCAGTCTATCGGGACAGGGGGCCTACGAGCAGTACTTC. This encodes CASSLSGQGAYEQYF.

The chain combines TRBV5-1 with TRBJ1-1, with a possible D match to TRBD1 (5 bases). In germline, CDR1 is SGHRS, CDR2 YFSETQ. Trimming stripped 7 bases from V and 13 bases from J, with 17 bases between. The CDR3 covers 11 residues. CDR3 amino acids: CASAWGRFVFF. In DNA, the CDR3 is TGCGCCAGCGCGTGGGGGAGGTTCGTTTTCTTT.

The chain employs TRBV11-2 and TRBJ2-7, with 11 bases fitting TRBD2. CDR3 length: 15 residues. Trimming took 3 bases from V and 2 from J; bases not matched to a gene: 3. CDR1 and CDR2 (germline): SGHAT, FQNNGV. The chain's CDR3 is CASSLLAGGPYEQYF. In nucleotides, the CDR3 is TGTGCCAGCAGCTTGCTAGCGGGGGGCCCCTACGAGCAGTACTTC. Full variable domain (remainder filled in from reference TRBV11-2 and TRBJ2-7): EAGVAQSPRYKIIEKRQSVAFWCNPISGHATLYWYQQILGQGPKLLIQFQNNGVVDDSQLPKDRFSAERLKGVDSTLKIQPAKLEDSAVYLCASSLLAGGPYEQYFGPGTRLTVT.

The chain employs TRBV2 and TRBJ2-7; 7 nucleotides align to TRBD1. This CDR3 is built from 14 residues. Germline CDR1 SNHLY, CDR2 FYNNEI. J gave up 2 bases and V 2 bases, and 3 bases lay outside the gene matches. The CDR3 DNA follows: TGTGCCAGCAGTGAACAGGGACAGACCTACGAGCAGTACTTC. Its translation: CASSEQGQTYEQYF.

This CDR3 is CASSLASGVDTQYF. DNA for the CDR3: TGTGCCAGCAGCTTGGCTAGCGGGGTAGATACGCAGTATTTT. This sequence joins TRBV5-6 and TRBJ2-3; 9 bases are shared with TRBD2. Germline CDR1 is SGHDT and CDR2 is YYEEEE. This CDR3 is built from 14 residues. Trimming removed 0 bases from V and 5 bases from J; junction bases left unmatched: 1.

CDR3 bases: TGTGCCAGCAGCTTCGGGCGGGGGACCTCCTACGAGCAGTACTTC. This codes for CASSFGRGTSYEQYF. The V call is TRBV7-9, the J call TRBJ2-7; TRBD2 aligns across 7 bases. J lost 0 bases, V lost 3 bases, and 5 bases had no gene match. The CDR3 totals 15 residues. CDR1 and CDR2 from the germline V gene are SEHNR and FQNEAQ (reference sequence).

The chain joins TRBV14 to TRBJ2-5; 10 nucleotides agree with TRBD2. Germline CDR1 SGHDN, CDR2 FVKESK. CDR3 length equals 16 residues. V lost 1 base to trimming and J lost 9 bases; unmatched junction nucleotides: 11. The CDR3 sequence: CASSQVRLPAGGSQYF. In nucleotides, the CDR3 is TGTGCCAGCAGCCAAGTCCGCCTTCCAGCGGGAGGGTCCCAGTACTTC.

The chain is built from TRBV23-1 and TRBJ1-1; no firm D call. TRBV23-1 is marked as an open reading frame, function uncertain. There are 14 residues in the CDR3. Trimming removed 1 base at V and 0 bases at J, with 6 bases between. The CDR3 DNA sequence: TGCGCCAGCAGTCAATGGAGTCTGAACACTGAAGCTTTCTTT. Amino acids: CASSQWSLNTEAFF.

The chain recombines TRBV19 with TRBJ2-3; a weak D match, TRBD1 (7 bases). V lost 3 bases to trimming and J lost 6 bases, with 13 bases between them. Germline V gene lookup returns CDR1 LNHDA and CDR2 SQIVND (reference sequence). This CDR3 comprises 14 residues. Here the CDR3 DNA reads TGTGCCAGTAGTATTATGACAGGGAGGGATACGCAGTATTTT. It is translated as CASSIMTGRDTQYF.

A single count supports this clone. The rearrangement links TRBV28 to TRBJ2-1; TRBD2 matches at 9 bases. The J segment lost 4 bases and the V segment lost 1 base, leaving 5 bases of the junction unmatched. This CDR3 comprises 16 residues. Germline CDR1 reads MDHEN; CDR2 reads SYDVKM. The CDR3 loop reads CASSLFLAGLYNEQFF. DNA of the CDR3: TGTGCCAGCAGTTTATTTCTAGCGGGACTTTACAATGAGCAGTTCTTC.